This T cell receptor beta chain was retrieved from a study of blood T cell repertoires in COVID-19. Background on the study: The cDNA or gDNA used as material had been derived from T cells, B-cell-depleted T cells, or PBMCs.

Assay used: immunoSEQ multiplex PCR; TCRdb lists only in-frame clones, some missing. The sample yields 90,000 to 140,000 clones, roughly 76% seen once. This CDR3 is 15 amino acids long. Trimming left V 1 base short and J 4 bases short, with 11 bases between. CDR1 and CDR2 (germline): LNHDA, SQIVND (reference sequence). This chain joins TRBV19 and TRBJ2-1, with D tentatively TRBD2 (6 bases). This sequence originates from a woman in her seventies with acute or convalescent COVID-19. The material sequenced was peripheral blood. CDR3 nucleotide sequence: TGTGCCAGTAGTATAGGAACTAGCACTTACAATGAGCAGTTCTTC. As protein: CASSIGTSTYNEQFF.